This T cell receptor (beta chain) was sequenced in a study of T-cell reconstitution after alpha-beta-depleted transplantation in children. Germline V gives CDR1 MNHEY, CDR2 SMNVEV (reference sequence). Trimming took off 5 bases at V and 2 bases at J, with 16 bases between the two ends. The CDR3 loop spans 15 amino acids. For TCRbeta, the library was prepared with unique molecular identifiers. TCRdb reprocessed the PCR reads via MiXCR and lists one record per CDR3 protein. The sample contains 90,000 to 100,000 distinct CDR3 sequences, 23% of which appear only once. This clonotype has only a few counts.

The source is a boy between 2 and 10 years old with acute lymphoblastic leukemia, due to receive a stem cell transplant. V gene TRBV27 combines with J gene TRBJ2-7; D is ambiguous. The starting material was PBMCs, obtained before TCRalphabeta/CD19-depleted stem cell transplant. The CDR3 spells CASSPGPRITYEQYF. In DNA, the CDR3 is TGTGCCAGCAGTCCAGGACCTCGTATCACCTACGAGCAGTACTTC.